A single sample is the source of the 21 T cell receptor beta chains below, sequenced in a study of blood T cells in healthy people across ages. Primed by a sample-barcoded 5' primer and a J-beta primer mix, a second PCR proceeded for about 7 to 11 cycles. TCRdb reprocessed the 5' RACE reads via MiXCR and lists one record per CDR3 protein. The sample holds around 900,000 distinct CDR3 sequences, about 53% seen once. The material sequenced was blood. All receptors derive from a woman aged 60-75 years in good health.

The V call is TRBV10-3, the J call TRBJ2-5; no clear D. Germline V lookup: CDR1 ENHRY, CDR2 SYGVKD. Trimming pared 5 bases from V and 4 bases from J, leaving 11 bases between. The CDR3 covers 13 residues. CDR3 protein: CAISKGWGETQYF. In DNA form, the CDR3 reads TGTGCCATCAGTAAAGGTTGGGGAGAGACCCAGTACTTC.

This clonotype was recorded many times. J is TRBJ2-7 and V is TRBV4-1; maybe TRBD1 (6 bases). CDR1 is MGHRA and CDR2 is YSYEKL in the germline V gene. The CDR3 totals 14 residues. V lost 1 base to trimming and J lost 6 bases, with 13 bases between them. CDR3 DNA: TGCGCCAGCAGCCAAGGACAGGATAACCGCGAGCAGTACTTC. Protein product: CASSQGQDNREQYF.

In this sample, this clonotype turned up a few times. J is TRBJ1-2 and V is TRBV6-5, with a weak D call TRBD1 (5 bases). CDR3 length equals 15 residues. V lost 7 bases to trimming and J lost 5 bases, with 20 bases between them. The germline CDR1 and CDR2 sequences are MNHEY and SVGAGI. Written as DNA, the CDR3 is TGTGCCAGCACCCCGGGGGATTCCAATATGTATGGCTACACCTTC. Encoded protein: CASTPGDSNMYGYTF.

This chain connects TRBV5-1 to TRBJ1-4; D is unresolved. Per germline, CDR1 SGHRS and CDR2 YFSETQ. The CDR3 sequence is 14 residues long. The ends were cut back, 4 bases at V and 0 bases at J, with 7 bases in the middle. The CDR3 nucleotides are TGCGCCAGCAGCCCCCTCACAACTAATGAAAAACTGTTTTTT. This translates into CASSPLTTNEKLFF. Together with reference TRBV5-1 and TRBJ1-4, the CDR3 gives the full variable domain: KAGVTQTPRYLIKTRGQQVTLSCSPISGHRSVSWYQQTPGQGLQFLFEYFSETQRNKGNFPGRFSGRQFSNSRSEMNVSTLELGDSALYLCASSPLTTNEKLFFGSGTQLSVL.

The table lists this clonotype with a few counts. The chain is built from TRBV29-1 and TRBJ1-1; 8 nucleotides match TRBD1. The J segment lost 7 bases and the V segment lost 4 bases, leaving 8 bases of the junction unmatched. Germline CDR1 reads SQVTM; CDR2 reads ANQGSEA. This CDR3 contains 13 residues. Here the CDR3 DNA reads TGCAGCGTTGGGACAGGGCTGCCGGGTGAAGCTTTCTTT. It codes for CSVGTGLPGEAFF. Looking up the rest from reference TRBV29-1 and TRBJ1-1 gives the full variable domain: SAVISQKPSRDICQRGTSLTIQCQVDSQVTMMFWYRQQPGQSLTLIATANQGSEATYESGFVIDKFPISRPNLTFSTLTVSNMSPEDSSIYLCSVGTGLPGEAFFGQGTRLTVV.

This clonotype has a count of ten or more. The chain combines TRBV29-1 with TRBJ2-3; D perhaps matches TRBD1 (6 bases). The CDR3 length is 13 residues. Germline loops: CDR1 SQVTM, CDR2 ANQGSEA. With 1 base removed from V and 3 bases from J, the gap between germline ends came to 8 bases. CDR3 nucleotide sequence: TGCAGCGTTGAAGTTACAGGGACAGATACGCAGTATTTT. Amino acid sequence: CSVEVTGTDTQYF.

This chain links TRBV2 with TRBJ1-2, with D hard to call. The V gene lost 4 bases and the J gene lost 8 bases, with 17 bases spanning the gap. This CDR3 region has 14 residues. Germline assignment: CDR1 SNHLY and CDR2 FYNNEI. The CDR3 bases are TGTGCCAGCAGTGTTGTGCGGGGTTCTGACGGCTACACCTTC. Translated: CASSVVRGSDGYTF. Based on the CDR3 plus reference TRBV2 and TRBJ1-2, the full variable domain is EPEVTQTPSHQVTQMGQEVILRCVPISNHLYFYWYRQILGQKVEFLVSFYNNEISEKSEIFDDQFSVERPDGSNFTLKIRSTKLEDSAMYFCASSVVRGSDGYTFGSGTRLTVV.

The chain is built from TRBV2 and TRBJ2-1, with TRBD2 matching over 9 bases. The CDR3 spans 18 residues. Per germline, CDR1 SNHLY and CDR2 FYNNEI. J was trimmed by 4 bases and V by 10 bases; bases with no gene match: 20. CDR3 bases: TGTGCCATAACCGGGACACCTTTGACTAGCGGTAATTACAATGAGCAGTTCTTC. Its protein product is CAITGTPLTSGNYNEQFF.

In this sample, this clonotype turned up once. The chain uses TRBV24-1 and TRBJ1-2, with D perhaps TRBD1 (6 bases). This CDR3 comprises 16 residues. V was trimmed by 3 bases and J by 7 bases, leaving 20 bases between them. The germline V gene encodes CDR1 KGHDR and CDR2 SFDVKD. The CDR3, as DNA: TGTGCCACCAGTGATAACAACAGGGCTCACTTCCCTGGCTACACCTTC. Translating gives CATSDNNRAHFPGYTF.

About this clonotype: One junction end disagrees with the germline gene, perhaps due to a read error. The chain uses TRBV18 and TRBJ2-7; 7 positions agree with TRBD1. The closer fit of TRBJ2-1 to the DNA end suggests the J call may be wrong. Germline CDR1 is KGHSH and CDR2 is LQKENI. The CDR3 contains 15 residues. This CDR3 is CASPPKSDRVIEQFF. The DNA of the CDR3 is TGTGCCAGCCCACCGAAGAGTGACAGGGTAATTGAGCAGTTCTTC.

This chain connects TRBV4-2 to TRBJ2-2; a weak D match, TRBD2 (5 bases). CDR3 size: 15 residues. Germline CDR1 and CDR2: LGHNA and YNFKEQ. The V gene lost 1 base and the J gene lost 6 bases, with 12 bases spanning the gap. In DNA, the CDR3 is TGTGCCAGCAGCCAAGGAACTAGGCCCCCCGGGGAGCTGTTTTTT. Translating gives CASSQGTRPPGELFF.

This clonotype was observed a handful of times. CDR3: CASSLGLAKQETQYF. CDR3 DNA: TGTGCCAGCAGTTTAGGACTAGCGAAACAAGAGACCCAGTACTTC. This sequence joins TRBV28 and TRBJ2-5; 9 bases line up with TRBD2. The CDR3 is 15 amino acids. Germline values: CDR1 MDHEN, CDR2 SYDVKM. J gave up 2 bases and V 2 bases, and 3 bases lay outside the gene matches.

There are a few counts of this clonotype. This rearrangement joins TRBV3-1 to TRBJ2-3, with 11 bases fitting TRBD2. CDR3 length: 20 residues. V trimming: 3 bases; J trimming: 3 bases; junction bases outside the gene matches: 17. CDR1 and CDR2 from the germline V gene are LGHDT and YNNKEL (reference sequence). Written as DNA, the CDR3 is TGTGCCAGCAGCCACCCGGTGGCTAGCGGGAGGAGGGGAAGAACAGATACGCAGTATTTT. Amino acids: CASSHPVASGRRGRTDTQYF.

This rearrangement joins TRBV27 to TRBJ2-1; 8 bases map to TRBD1. The CDR3 sequence is 17 residues long. In germline, CDR1 is MNHEY, CDR2 SMNVEV (reference sequence). V shed 5 bases and J 4 bases; nucleotides not matched to a gene: 13. The CDR3 sequence is CASSLPQTGDRYNEQFF. The CDR3 DNA sequence: TGTGCCAGCAGTCTACCCCAGACAGGGGATCGGTACAATGAGCAGTTCTTC.

This clonotype came up a few times. This chain uses TRBV11-2 with TRBJ2-1, with D perhaps TRBD2 (5 bases). The CDR3 spans 15 residues. V was trimmed by 0 bases and J by 5 bases, leaving 11 bases between them. The germline CDR1 and CDR2 sequences are SGHAT and FQNNGV. In DNA form, the CDR3 reads TGTGCCAGCAGCTTAGATCCCCGGGGTAACAATGAGCAGTTCTTC. Translating it yields CASSLDPRGNNEQFF. Full variable domain (remainder filled in from reference TRBV11-2 and TRBJ2-1): EAGVAQSPRYKIIEKRQSVAFWCNPISGHATLYWYQQILGQGPKLLIQFQNNGVVDDSQLPKDRFSAERLKGVDSTLKIQPAKLEDSAVYLCASSLDPRGNNEQFFGPGTRLTVL.

This clonotype was detected many times. The V call is TRBV7-9, the J call TRBJ2-4; a possible D gene is TRBD2 (6 bases). Trimming left V 0 bases short and J 6 bases short, with 27 bases between. The CDR3 runs 20 residues. Germline CDR1 and CDR2: SEHNR and FQNEAQ (reference sequence). The CDR3 loop is CASSLADSLEGRRIVNIQYF. The CDR3 DNA sequence: TGTGCCAGCAGCTTAGCGGACTCGTTGGAGGGCCGAAGGATAGTAAACATTCAGTACTTC.

This chain uses TRBV28 with TRBJ1-1; D ambiguous. This CDR3 is built from 14 residues. V lost 6 bases to trimming and J lost 1 base, with 12 bases between them. Germline CDR1 and CDR2: MDHEN and SYDVKM. Here the CDR3 reads CASSYWPTNTEAFF. The DNA for the CDR3 is TGTGCCAGCAGCTACTGGCCTACGAACACTGAAGCTTTCTTT.

Points on this clonotype: The germline gene is not matched at one end of the junction; a read error may be the cause. The rearrangement joins TRBV12-3 or TRBV12-4 to TRBJ2-1, with 8 bases aligning to TRBD1. The CDR3 runs to 15 residues. The CDR3 DNA reads TGTGCCAGCAGTAACTATCTGACAGGGGAAAATGGGCAGTTCTTC. It translates to CASSNYLTGENGQFF.

The chain couples TRBV7-2 to TRBJ1-5; D is ambiguous. The CDR3 is 11 residues long. The V gene lost 3 bases and the J gene lost 11 bases, with 8 bases spanning the gap. Germline values: CDR1 SGHTA, CDR2 FQGNSA. Here the CDR3 DNA reads TGTGCCAGCAGCTTTGGAGAATCCCAGCATTTT. Amino acids: CASSFGESQHF.

CDR3 sequence: CASSLTSDRGLSYEQYF. The DNA for the CDR3 is TGTGCCAGCAGCTTAACATCCGACAGGGGTCTATCCTACGAGCAGTACTTC. This chain joins TRBV7-2 and TRBJ2-7, with 8 bases lining up with TRBD1. Trimming cost V 2 bases and J 1 base; bases outside gene matches: 10. In germline, CDR1 is SGHTA, CDR2 FQGNSA. The CDR3 extends over 17 amino acids.

The chain is built from TRBV28 and TRBJ2-5; TRBD2 aligns across 9 bases. In germline, CDR1 is MDHEN, CDR2 SYDVKM. V was clipped by 6 bases and J by 5 bases; unmatched bases: 13. This CDR3 is 16 amino acids long. CDR3 nucleotides: TGTGCCAGCAGCCTGCGCTCGCGGGAGGGCCCTGAGACCCAGTACTTC. Its translation is CASSLRSREGPETQYF. Combining the CDR3 with reference TRBV28 and TRBJ2-5 gives the whole variable domain DVKVTQSSRYLVKRTGEKVFLECVQDMDHENMFWYRQDPGLGLRLIYFSYDVKMKEKGDIPEGYSVSREKKERFSLILESASTNQTSMYLCASSLRSREGPETQYFGPGTRLLVL.